The T cell receptor beta chain under discussion was sequenced for a study of OX40 agonist ivuxolimab in advanced cancers. Overall study context: The group had a mean age of around 60 years, ranged from roughly 20 to 79, and was 80% to 90% male.

This table comes from immunoSEQ multiplex PCR, and its TCRdb copy is limited to in-frame clones, with some not included. The repertoire has 72,000 or so clones, 80% to 90% of them found once; the top ten carry 0.24%. This clone was counted once. The antigen remains undetermined. Germline V gene data show CDR1 as MGHRA and CDR2 as YSYEKL. V dropped 0 bases and J dropped 6; count of bases not matched to a gene: 17. The length of the CDR3 is 19 residues. Study-wide results and limits: The investigators did not determine what antigen specificity the expanded peripheral T cells had.

Patients who had autoimmune disease history or got systemic immunosuppression were left out. The chain recombines TRBV4-1 with TRBJ2-7, with TRBD2 matching 10 bases. The material was CD4+ or CD8+ T cells sorted from blood, obtained in a trial of the OX40 agonist ivuxolimab. This clonotype originated in an adult with an advanced solid tumor such as melanoma, head and neck, liver or kidney cancer. The CDR3 region has the DNA TGCGCCAGCAGCCAAGAAATAGGCACCGGACTAGCGGATGTCGGCGAGCAGTACTTC. This sequence encodes CASSQEIGTGLADVGEQYF.